One sample yielded the 26 T cell receptor beta chains listed below, sequenced in a study of blood T cell repertoires in COVID-19. Sequencing was performed with immunoSEQ multiplex PCR; in TCRdb, only in-frame clones are kept and a portion is missing. The data show some 29,000 clones, roughly 90% seen once. Sequenced input: peripheral blood. These receptors all come from a human donor in a cohort sampled during active COVID-19.

The chain links TRBV7-9 to TRBJ2-3, with D uncertain. Germline V gene lookup returns CDR1 SEHNR and CDR2 FQNEAQ (reference sequence). V lost 3 bases, J lost 2 bases, and 6 bases lay in between. The CDR3 spans 13 residues. CDR3 sequence reads: CASSLGFTDTQYF. The CDR3 nucleotides are TGTGCCAGCAGCTTGGGCTTCACAGATACGCAGTATTTT.

The V gene is TRBV5-1, the J gene TRBJ1-1; a weak D match, TRBD1 (5 bases). Germline V gene sequence: CDR1 SGHRS, CDR2 YFSETQ. Trimming took off 2 bases at V and 1 base at J, with 12 bases between the two ends. The CDR3 length is 15 residues. CDR3 nucleotide sequence: TGCGCCAGCAGCTTAGGGGATCTTTCGAACACTGAAGCTTTCTTT. This codes for CASSLGDLSNTEAFF. The full variable domain, with the rest looked up from reference TRBV5-1 and TRBJ1-1, is KAGVTQTPRYLIKTRGQQVTLSCSPISGHRSVSWYQQTPGQGLQFLFEYFSETQRNKGNFPGRFSGRQFSNSRSEMNVSTLELGDSALYLCASSLGDLSNTEAFFGQGTRLTVV.

This clone was picked up a small number of times. The chain links TRBV4-1 to TRBJ2-7; a weak D match, TRBD1 (5 bases). The CDR3 has 16 residues. V was pared by 4 bases and J by 2 bases, with 18 bases between. Germline CDR1 and CDR2: MGHRA and YSYEKL. CDR3 coding DNA: TGCGCCAGCAGCCCTAGGCCGTTCAGGGCTACCTACGAGCAGTACTTC. Amino acids: CASSPRPFRATYEQYF.

This chain links TRBV5-1 with TRBJ1-1, with D tentatively TRBD1 (5 bases). Germline lookup yields CDR1 SGHRS and CDR2 YFSETQ. CDR3 length: 15 residues. V lost 0 bases, J lost 6 bases, and 15 bases lay in between. The CDR3 loop reads CASSLDVGGVSEAFF. DNA of the CDR3: TGCGCCAGCAGCTTGGATGTCGGGGGGGTTTCTGAAGCTTTCTTT.

V gene TRBV19 combines with J gene TRBJ2-7; maybe TRBD1 (6 bases). The germline gives CDR1 LNHDA, CDR2 SQIVND (reference sequence). Trimming took off 7 bases at V and 2 bases at J, with 18 bases between the two ends. The CDR3 sequence is 15 residues long. For the CDR3, the DNA is TGTGCCAGTACCCCAGGGGTAGCAGATACCTACGAGCAGTACTTC. Amino acids: CASTPGVADTYEQYF.

The rearrangement links TRBV5-1 to TRBJ1-4; 10 bases line up with TRBD1. The germline V gene has CDR1 SGHRS and CDR2 YFSETQ. V lost 3 bases to trimming and J lost 5 bases; unmatched junction nucleotides: 7. CDR3 length equals 16 residues. The CDR3: CASSSDPTGGNEKLFF. CDR3 DNA sequence: TGCGCCAGCAGCTCCGACCCGACAGGGGGCAATGAAAAACTGTTTTTT.

V usage is TRBV5-4 and J usage is TRBJ2-1; no clear D. This CDR3 comprises 15 residues. V was cut by 6 bases and J by 1 base, with 14 bases left in between. The germline V gene has CDR1 SGHNT and CDR2 YYREEE (reference sequence). The chain's CDR3 is CASNSGGLSYNEQFF. In DNA form, the CDR3 reads TGTGCCAGCAACTCGGGTGGTCTTTCCTACAATGAGCAGTTCTTC.

The J gene is TRBJ2-4, the V gene TRBV11-2, with no clear D. Germline loops: CDR1 SGHAT, CDR2 FQNNGV. The CDR3 runs to 19 residues. V gave up 5 bases and J gave up 0 bases, with 23 bases separating them. In DNA, the CDR3 is TGTGCCAGCAGCCTCCCCTTGGGCCGCAACGTACTAGCCAAAAACATTCAGTACTTC. Translated: CASSLPLGRNVLAKNIQYF.

This clone was recorded once. CDR3 sequence: CASSRVVGGRTGELFF. CDR3 nucleotide sequence: TGTGCCAGCAGTCGAGTGGTAGGGGGCCGGACCGGGGAGCTGTTTTTT. The chain couples TRBV6-2 or TRBV6-3 to TRBJ2-2; 7 bases line up with TRBD1. J was trimmed by 5 bases and V by 5 bases; bases with no gene match: 11. The CDR3 covers 16 residues. The germline gives CDR1 MNHEY, CDR2 SVGEGT.

This clone was seen only once. The V gene is TRBV5-1, the J gene TRBJ2-7, with 13 nucleotides matching TRBD2. Per the germline V gene, CDR1 is SGHRS and CDR2 is YFSETQ. V dropped 3 bases and J dropped 2; count of bases not matched to a gene: 14. The CDR3 spans 19 residues. In DNA, the CDR3 is TGCGCCAGCAGCTCGCCAAAGGGGACTAGCGGGGCCGTCCCCTACGAGCAGTACTTC. Encoded protein: CASSSPKGTSGAVPYEQYF.

The rearrangement links TRBV7-9 to TRBJ1-4, with TRBD1 matching 11 bases. The germline CDR1 and CDR2 sequences are SEHNR and FQNEAQ (reference sequence). This CDR3 spans 16 amino acids. With 5 bases clipped from V and 4 bases from J, the junction kept 6 bases outside the gene matches. The CDR3 DNA is TGTGCCAGCAGCCTCGGACAGGGGGCTTTTAATGAAAAACTGTTTTTT. This gives the protein CASSLGQGAFNEKLFF.

In DNA form, the CDR3 reads TGTGCCAGCAGGGACAGGGCGAACACTGAAGCTTTCTTT. Amino acids: CASRDRANTEAFF. The V gene is TRBV2, the J gene TRBJ1-1, with TRBD1 identical over 8 bases. With 6 bases clipped from V and 1 base from J, the junction kept 1 base outside the gene matches. The CDR3 is 13 amino acids. Germline CDR1 is SNHLY and CDR2 is FYNNEI.

This clone was found once. The junction differs from germline at one of its ends, possibly a read error. J is TRBJ2-5 and V is TRBV10-1; 8 bases map to TRBD2. Germline lookup yields CDR1 WNHNN and CDR2 SYGVQD (reference sequence). The CDR3 extends over 14 amino acids. The CDR3 sequence is CATSDPSGGKTQYF. The CDR3, as DNA: TGCGCCACCAGTGATCCTTCGGGGGGGAAGACCCAGTACTTC.

This chain uses TRBV5-1 with TRBJ1-1; D is possibly TRBD1 (6 bases). The CDR3 has 16 amino acids. V was shortened by 4 bases and J by 2 bases, with 18 bases between the two germline ends. Germline lookup yields CDR1 SGHRS and CDR2 YFSETQ. CDR3 loop: CASSPGVGQRNTEAFF. CDR3 sequence (DNA): TGCGCCAGCAGCCCCGGGGTAGGACAGAGAAACACTGAAGCTTTCTTT.

The genes are TRBV4-1 and TRBJ2-6; 9 bases line up with TRBD1. This CDR3 has 19 amino acids. V lost 3 bases and J lost 0; bases outside the gene matches: 9. In germline, CDR1 is MGHRA, CDR2 YSYEKL. The CDR3 is CASSQPRQGVNSGANVLTF. The CDR3 DNA sequence: TGCGCCAGCAGCCAGCCCCGACAGGGGGTGAACTCTGGGGCCAACGTCCTGACTTTC.

The rearrangement joins TRBV28 to TRBJ1-6; weak D call: TRBD1 (6 bases). In germline, CDR1 is MDHEN, CDR2 SYDVKM. The CDR3 extends over 15 amino acids. V was cut by 6 bases and J by 4 bases, with 13 bases left in between. This chain's CDR3 is CASRESDRYNSPLHF. CDR3 in DNA: TGTGCCAGCAGGGAATCGGACAGATATAATTCACCCCTCCACTTT.

This chain connects TRBV7-8 to TRBJ1-2; D remains ambiguous. Between the trimmed V and J ends, which lost 2 bases and 0 bases, there was a span of 7 bases. CDR1 and CDR2 from the germline V gene are SGHVS and FQNEAQ. The CDR3 is 14 amino acids. The CDR3 reads CASSLSDTNYGYTF. The CDR3 DNA is TGTGCCAGCAGCTTATCTGACACTAACTATGGCTACACCTTC.

The count of this clone is one. The rearrangement joins TRBV5-8 to TRBJ1-1; 8 bases line up with TRBD1. There are 16 residues in the CDR3. CDR1 and CDR2 from the germline V gene are SGHTS and YDEGEE. With 3 bases clipped from V and 7 bases from J, the junction kept 14 bases outside the gene matches. This chain's CDR3 is CASSYLVTGGLGEAFF. Here the CDR3 DNA reads TGTGCCAGCAGCTACCTAGTAACAGGGGGTCTGGGTGAAGCTTTCTTT.

As regards this clone: Other DNA sequences in this sample translate to the same CDR3. The chain has TRBV18 and TRBJ1-1, with D possibly being TRBD1 (5 bases). Looked up from germline, CDR1 is KGHSH and CDR2 is LQKENI. This CDR3 has 14 amino acids. CDR3 protein: CASQSNRSYTEAFF. The CDR3 bases are TGTGCTAGCCAATCCAACAGGTCCTACACTGAAGCTTTCTTT.

A few counts support this clone. The chain's CDR3 is CASSQLPGQVTDTQYF. CDR3 DNA sequence: TGCGCCAGCAGCCAGCTACCGGGACAGGTTACAGATACGCAGTATTTT. The chain links TRBV4-1 to TRBJ2-3, with 8 bases aligning to TRBD1. Germline V lookup: CDR1 MGHRA, CDR2 YSYEKL. The V gene end was trimmed by 3 bases and the J gene end by 3 bases; junction bases not matched to a gene: 8. The CDR3 is made up of 16 amino acids.

The chain couples TRBV6-4 to TRBJ1-1; no reliable D call. CDR3 length equals 13 residues. The V gene's germline CDR1 is MRHNA and CDR2 SNTAGT. The V gene lost 3 bases and the J gene lost 4 bases, with 9 bases spanning the gap. CDR3: CASSEQAGTEAFF. CDR3 DNA sequence: TGTGCCAGCAGTGAGCAGGCGGGCACTGAAGCTTTCTTT.

The rearrangement uses TRBV3-1 (or the pseudogene TRBV3-2) and TRBJ1-6; D possibly corresponds to TRBD1 (5 bases). The V and J ends lost 5 bases and 10 bases respectively, with 21 bases between them. This CDR3 is built from 16 residues. Germline V lookup: CDR1 LGHDT, CDR2 YNNKEL (reference sequence). CDR3 residues: CASSSSGEGLGSPLHF. The CDR3 nucleotides are TGTGCCAGCAGCTCCTCCGGGGAGGGGCTAGGGTCACCCCTCCACTTT.

This clone was found once. This chain connects TRBV19 to TRBJ1-2; D ambiguous. This CDR3 has 14 residues. Germline V lookup: CDR1 LNHDA, CDR2 SQIVND (reference sequence). V lost 4 bases and J 2 bases, leaving 11 bases between the germline ends. The CDR3: CASSNNAVNYGYTF. DNA of the CDR3: TGTGCCAGTAGTAATAATGCGGTGAACTATGGCTACACCTTC. Together with reference TRBV19 and TRBJ1-2, the CDR3 gives the full variable domain: DGGITQSPKYLFRKEGQNVTLSCEQNLNHDAMYWYRQDPGQGLRLIYYSQIVNDFQKGDIAEGYSVSREKKESFPLTVTSAQKNPTAFYLCASSNNAVNYGYTFGSGTRLTVV.

The genes are TRBV12-5 and TRBJ2-2, with 11 bases that match TRBD2. Germline V CDR1 and CDR2: LGHNT, FRNRAP. The CDR3 runs 15 residues. V was clipped by 7 bases and J by 5 bases; unmatched bases: 6. CDR3 amino acids: CASVHSGGDTGELFF. The DNA for the CDR3 is TGTGCTAGTGTACATAGCGGGGGGGATACCGGGGAGCTGTTTTTT.

V usage is TRBV7-6 and J usage is TRBJ2-1; TRBD2 is a possible D gene (6 bases). Trimming removed 1 base at V and 0 bases at J, with 10 bases between. The CDR3 runs to 16 residues. Germline V lookup: CDR1 SGHVS, CDR2 FNYEAQ. The CDR3 here is CASSLGVAASYNEQFF. The CDR3 DNA reads as TGTGCCAGCAGCTTAGGGGTAGCGGCCTCCTACAATGAGCAGTTCTTC.

A few counts support this clone. The chain employs TRBV9 and TRBJ2-5, with 7 bases aligning to TRBD2. Looked up from germline, CDR1 is SGDLS and CDR2 is YYNGEE. J lost 3 bases, V lost 3 bases, and 11 bases had no gene match. CDR3 length: 16 amino acids. The CDR3 DNA reads as TGTGCCAGCAGCGCCCTCAGTGGGCTAGCGGAAGAGACCCAGTACTTC. Amino acid sequence: CASSALSGLAEETQYF. The whole variable domain, filled in from reference TRBV9 and TRBJ2-5, reads DSGVTQTPKHLITATGQRVTLRCSPRSGDLSVYWYQQSLDQGLQFLIQYYNGEERAKGNILERFSAQQFPDLHSELNLSSLELGDSALYFCASSALSGLAEETQYFGPGTRLLVL.